These T cell receptor beta chains were read from a single sample in a study of T-cell memory formation after mild COVID-19. MiXCR, run by TCRdb on the 5' RACE reads, gives a single entry per CDR3 protein. The repertoire has some 120,000 distinct CDR3 sequences, around a sixth of them found once; the top ten carry approximately 15%. The sequenced sample consisted of PBMCs or a T cell subset sorted from them (not recorded which). The receptors were sampled from an adult woman who had mild COVID-19 (a few samples of this study predate the infection). Cell type and time point are not known. Both conserved end residues are part of each CDR3. The D gene is left open where the match is weak. Some rows mark clone size as missing; the rest say once, few, many or name a class of expanded clone.

>TRBJ2-2|.|TRBV24-1|TRBD1
TGTGCCACCATGAGACAGGGGTCCGGGGAGCTGTTTTTT
CATMRQGSGELFF
>TRBJ2-1|few|TRBV4-2|TRBD2
TGTGCCAGCAGCCATTTGCTTGCGGGAGAAGGTGAACTGTTCTTC
CASSHLLAGEGELFF
>TRBJ1-2|.|TRBV10-3|TRBD1
TGTGCCATCAGTGATACCCGGGACAGGGGGCCGATGTCTCCGGATGGCTACACCTTC
CAISDTRDRGPMSPDGYTF
>TRBJ2-5|few|TRBV7-6|.
TGTGCCAGCAGCTTCGGGGGAGGTAGAGAGACCCAGTACTTC
CASSFGGGRETQYF
>TRBJ1-5|.|TRBV6-2/TRBV6-3|.
TGTGCCAGCAGTGGGGGGACGGAGGACCATCAGCCCCAGCATTTT
CASSGGTEDHQPQHF
>TRBJ2-7|.|TRBV9|.
TGTGCCAGCAGCGTAGGCCCAGACTCCTACGAGCAGTACTTC
CASSVGPDSYEQYF
>TRBJ2-1|.|TRBV5-4|TRBD2
TGTGCCAGCAGCGGCGGACTAGAGGATGAGCAGTTCTTC
CASSGGLEDEQFF
>TRBJ2-3|few|TRBV7-9|TRBD2
TGTGCCAGCAGCTACCTTGGACTAGCGCGCCGCACAGATACGCAGTATTTT
CASSYLGLARRTDTQYF
>TRBJ2-2|.|TRBV5-5|.
TGTGCCAGCAGCTTGGTTCCAGGGGTTAACACCGGGGAGCTGTTTTTT
CASSLVPGVNTGELFF
>TRBJ2-1|.|TRBV5-5|.
TGTGCCAGCAGCCCGGACCACAATGAGCAGTTCTTC
CASSPDHNEQFF
>TRBJ1-2|.|TRBV12-3/TRBV12-4|TRBD1
TGTGCCAGCAGTCCGGGACAGGGGGCGAACGCCTATGGCTACACCTTC
CASSPGQGANAYGYTF
>TRBJ1-1|many|TRBV6-5|TRBD1
TGTGCCAGCGTCGACAGGGTGTTCGCTGAAGCTTTCTTT
CASVDRVFAEAFF
>TRBJ2-7|.|TRBV11-2|TRBD2
TGTGCCAGCAGCTTAGGATACTCCGCGGGAGAGGACACCTACGAGCAGTACTTC
CASSLGYSAGEDTYEQYF
>TRBJ2-1|.|TRBV6-2/TRBV6-3|.
TGTGCCAGCAGCCGAGGAGGAGCTTACAATGAGCAGTTCTTC
CASSRGGAYNEQFF
>TRBJ2-3|.|TRBV12-3/TRBV12-4|TRBD2
TGTGCCAGCAGCTCGACTAGCGGGGGAGCAGATACGCAGTATTTT
CASSSTSGGADTQYF
>TRBJ1-5|few|TRBV14|.
TGTGCCAGCAGCCAAGATACACGGCAGCCCCAGCATTTT
CASSQDTRQPQHF
>TRBJ2-2|.|TRBV19|.
TGTGCCAGTAGCGGCTTGCGGGACACCGGGGAGCTGTTTTTT
CASSGLRDTGELFF
>TRBJ2-7|few|TRBV7-9|TRBD1
TGTGCCAGCAGCTTCCCCCCCGGCAGGGGGCGCAGGGAGCAGTACTTC
CASSFPPGRGRREQYF
>TRBJ2-3|few|TRBV6-5|TRBD2
TGTGCCAGCAGTTACGGGACTACCGACACAGATACGCAGTATTTT
CASSYGTTDTDTQYF
>TRBJ1-1|.|TRBV5-4|.
TGTGCCAGCAGCTCCGGGCTGACACCTGAAGCTTTCTTT
CASSSGLTPEAFF
>TRBJ1-1|few|TRBV20-1|TRBD1
TGCAGTGCTAGAGTCCGCCATTCTCGCAGGGGGATGAGTATCACTGAAGCTTTCTTT
CSARVRHSRRGMSITEAFF
>TRBJ2-4|few|TRBV11-3|.
TGTGCCAGCAGCTTAAGAGGGGGGCCGAACATTCAGTACTTC
CASSLRGGPNIQYF
>TRBJ2-1|.|TRBV19|TRBD2
TGTGCCAGTAGTCCCCGACTAGCGGATACGTACAATGAGCAGTTCTTC
CASSPRLADTYNEQFF
>TRBJ1-1|.|TRBV15|.
TGTGCCACCAGTGGTAGGTTGAACACTGAAGCTTTCTTT
CATSGRLNTEAFF
>TRBJ1-2|few|TRBV11-2|.
TGTGCCAGCAGCTTAGGAGCCAGGCTGGCCTATGGCTACACCTTC
CASSLGARLAYGYTF
>TRBJ2-2|few|TRBV7-3|.
TGTGCCAGCAGCCCCACGCCCTCTGGAGGGAACACCGGGGAGCTGTTTTTT
CASSPTPSGGNTGELFF
>TRBJ1-1|few|TRBV18|.
TGTGCCAGCCGCCCTCCGGGAGTCATGAACACTGAAGCTTTCTTT
CASRPPGVMNTEAFF
>TRBJ2-7|.|TRBV5-1|TRBD2
TGCGCCAGCAGCCCTATACTAGCGGGAGGGCCGGGCGAGCAGTACTTC
CASSPILAGGPGEQYF
>TRBJ2-6|.|TRBV7-8|TRBD1
TGTGCCAGCAGCCCCCGGACAGGGTTCGGAGTCTCTGGGGCCAACGTCCTGACTTTC
CASSPRTGFGVSGANVLTF
>TRBJ2-5|.|TRBV9|TRBD2
TGTGCCAGCAGCCGGACTAGCAAAGAGACCCAGTACTTC
CASSRTSKETQYF
>TRBJ2-7|few|TRBV6-2/TRBV6-3|.
TGTGCCAGCAGTTCCCGATACGAGCAGTACTTC
CASSSRYEQYF
>TRBJ2-1|few|TRBV12-3/TRBV12-4|.
TGTGCCAGCAGCTCCGGGACTCTCAATGAGCAGTTCTTC
CASSSGTLNEQFF
>TRBJ2-1|.|TRBV18|TRBD2
TGTGCCAGCTCACCCGGGACTAGTCGCCGGGAGCAGTTCTTC
CASSPGTSRREQFF
>TRBJ1-2|few|TRBV10-3|TRBD1
TGTGCCATCAGTGATCTGGAGGGGACAGGGGGCGGCTATGGCTACACCTTC
CAISDLEGTGGGYGYTF
>TRBJ2-5|.|TRBV27|TRBD2
TGTGCCAGCAGTCTAAACGGACTAGCGGGAGCATGGAAACAAGAGACCCAGTACTTC
CASSLNGLAGAWKQETQYF
>TRBJ2-7|.|TRBV20-1|TRBD1
TGCAGTGCAACCGGGACAGGAACCGAGCAGTACTTC
CSATGTGTEQYF
>TRBJ2-3|few|TRBV15|.
TGTGCCACCAGCAGAGACGGCGGTCGGTTTTCTACTACTAGCACAGATACGCAGTATTTT
CATSRDGGRFSTTSTDTQYF
>TRBJ2-7|few|TRBV10-3|.
TGTGCCATCAGTGGGGGATACAGGGTCCCGAGCTCCTACGAGCAGTACTTC
CAISGGYRVPSSYEQYF
>TRBJ1-2|once|TRBV15|.
TGTGCCACCAGCAGAAAGGACAGAACTAACTATGGCTACACCTTC
CATSRKDRTNYGYTF
>TRBJ2-2|few|TRBV20-1|.
TGCAGTGCGGGAGGGACATCCTTCACCGGGGAGCTGTTTTTT
CSAGGTSFTGELFF
>TRBJ2-2|few|TRBV6-6|.
TGTGCCAGCAGTTACTCGATCGTAGTAGCGGCCACCGGGGAGCTGTTTTTT
CASSYSIVVAATGELFF
>TRBJ2-6|many|TRBV20-1|.
TGCAGTGCTACTCGGTGGGGGGAAACTGGGGCCAACGTCCTGACTTTC
CSATRWGETGANVLTF
>TRBJ1-4|.|TRBV10-3|.
TGTGCCATCAGTGACTCGGGGGCAGTTAATGAAAAACTGTTTTTT
CAISDSGAVNEKLFF
>TRBJ2-2|few|TRBV4-3|.
TGCGCCAGCAGCCATAGAAGTAACACCGGGGAGCTGTTTTTT
CASSHRSNTGELFF
>TRBJ2-5|.|TRBV18|.
TGTGCCAGCTCAACCGGGACAATTCAAGAGACCCAGTACTTC
CASSTGTIQETQYF
>TRBJ1-3|.|TRBV5-1|.
TGCGCCAGCAGCTTGACAGGGTCTGGAAACACCATATATTTT
CASSLTGSGNTIYF
>TRBJ1-2|.|TRBV20-1|TRBD1
TGCAGTGCTAGCACAGGGGACTATGGCTACACCTTC
CSASTGDYGYTF
>TRBJ2-1|.|TRBV28|.
TGTGCCAGCAACGGGAAACCCCAAAGGGGCAATGAGCAGTTCTTC
CASNGKPQRGNEQFF
>TRBJ2-3|few|TRBV5-6|.
TGTGCCAGCAGCCGAATCCAGAGACAGCTCACAGATACGCAGTATTTT
CASSRIQRQLTDTQYF